Described below is a single T cell receptor (beta chain) sequence and its context. PCR employed 60 Vbeta and 13 Jbeta primers. Clones were sequenced by immunoSEQ multiplex PCR, and TCRdb holds only the in-frame ones, with some missing. The sample records 150,000 to 200,000 clones, around four fifths being singletons. V was trimmed by 1 base and J by 0 bases, leaving 12 bases between them. The CDR3 runs to 16 residues. Germline-derived CDR1 and CDR2 are SEHNR and FQNEAQ (reference sequence). This entry belongs to a study of cytomegalovirus exposure and HLA in healthy donors. The sample was PBMCs. The genes are TRBV7-9 and TRBJ1-1, with D perhaps TRBD1 (5 bases). This clonotype was sampled from a woman younger than 35 in good health and CMV-seronegative. The CDR3 coding sequence is TGTGCCAGCAGCTTAGGAGCGGGGCTCATGAACACTGAAGCTTTCTTT. It is translated as CASSLGAGLMNTEAFF.